Below, one T cell receptor beta chain is given with its context. Its antigen is unknown. No base quality values were provided; no much bigger clone lies one nucleotide off. Cut back by 0 bases and 12 bases, the V and J ends lie 9 bases apart. The CDR3 runs 12 amino acids, cysteine and phenylalanine included. Only the CDR3 portion is preserved as DNA: 36 bases, with reading frame beginning at the first base. The germline V gene (reference sequence) sets CDR1 to GTSNPN and CDR2 to SVGIG. For the CD8 naive samples, CD45RO-negative cells were positively selected for CCR7, yielding a CD45RA+CCR7+ population from which TemRA cells were excluded. Donors were healthy HIV-negative adults with no recently reported acute infections or vaccinations. Every donor was a Caucasian adult residing in Nashville, Tennessee, USA. Blood was obtained by leukapheresis, after which PBMCs were separated by Ficoll-Histopaque density gradient centrifugation and cryopreserved in liquid nitrogen vapor phase. Analytical flow cytometry was used to check the purity and quantity of each magnetically sorted T cell population. Each sorted fraction had its genomic DNA isolated and then quantified by UV absorbance on a Nanodrop 2000c.

The entry originates in a study of shared clonotypes between healthy human individuals (dated by TCRdb to 2020 to 2022). The study in broad terms: The cohort comprised two women and a few men aged 18 to 49 years. Per donor, leukapheresis produced somewhere between about 0.94 and 9 billion PBMCs. For each donor, CD4 naive and CD4 memory were each run on three plates, CD8 naive on two plates, and CD8 memory on one plate. Different laboratories and diverse techniques were used to prepare libraries and sequence TCR repertoires, to increase sequencing depth and limit assay-specific biases. The study deeply sequenced blood TCR repertoires of five healthy adults to estimate repertoire size and the extent of clonotype sharing between individuals. General conclusions and limits of the study: Naive subsets generally had larger estimated clonotype richness than memory subsets. Incomplete sequencing was indicated by rarefaction of sorted-subset datasets, despite the large sequencing depth. Compared with non-shared clonotypes, the clonotypes found in all four sorted-subset donors had higher generation probabilities. Pairwise subsampling indicated that sequencing depth was expected to affect the degree of clonotype sharing among donors. The genetic and exposure-history diversity represented was limited by the small number of donors. When several donors were compared, the shared fraction of clonotypes was about 5.5% for naive CD4, more than 3% for naive CD8, 2.3% for memory CD4, and less than 0.45% for memory CD8. Only blood was sampled, and tissue TCR repertoires likely differ from those in blood.

Using the deep immunoSEQ assay, TCR CDR3 regions were amplified from genomic DNA by multiplex PCR. For each cell subset, the extracted genomic DNA was distributed evenly across all wells of several immunoSEQ 96-well plates, and each plate served as one replicate. For sorted subsets, around 0.2 ug genomic DNA, equal to 25,000 to 35,000 T cell genomes, was loaded into each replicate PCR. Purified libraries were measured with a Qubit 3.0 fluorometer, size-checked on a Bioanalyzer 2100, and measured again with the KAPA Library Quantification kit. Each immunoSEQ 96-well plate was sequenced on its own single-read 150-cycle Illumina NextSeq 550 flow cell. The study's processing was this. Because the immunoSEQ output held only junctional sequences and lacked quality scores, the filtering could not match the filtering applied to full-length reads. Sequences were annotated with PyIR, a Python wrapper for IgBLAST v1.9, using IMGT germline references to assign V/J genes and CDR3. Reads were filtered out if the reads had weak V/J assignments (E-value above 1e-6), no CDR3, stop codons, out-of-frame junctions, or ambiguous translated residues. V3J clonotypes were defined as sequences sharing the same inferred V gene, J gene, and CDR3 amino acid sequence. To compute the percentage overlap between repertoires, the number of shared unique clonotypes was divided by the size of the smaller repertoire. RTK rarefaction, the Chao1 estimator, and Recon v2.1 estimates of unobserved clonotypes were used to assess repertoire richness. For all TCRbeta clonotypes obtained by the gDNA method from several donors, generation probabilities were computed with OLGA. What TCRdb holds here is the immuneACCESS table cut down to in-frame rearrangements. Part of the clones is not present; checked against another copy, under half of the missing clones reflect an unresolved V gene, and the others are unexplained. The V and J calls and clone size were taken over from that table, and D and trimming were inferred from the DNA. The sample has nearly 2 million clones on record, about 95% of them singletons. The ten largest clonotypes hold more than 0.95% of the sample.

The sequence was collected from a man aged 18-30 years in good health. Sequencing was carried out using naive CD8+ T cells sorted from blood. The sample's cell subset or site label, decoded: CD45RA+CCR7+. The rearrangement joined TRBV30 to TRBJ1-6, with an unclear D gene assignment. The CDR3 in this case is CAWSVRLEPLHF. In nucleotides, the sequence is TGTGCCTGGAGTGTTCGACTGGAACCCCTCCACTTT. The full variable domain, with segments outside the CDR3 supplied by the reference TRBV30 and TRBJ1-6 proteins, appears as SQTIHQWPATLVQPVGSPLSLECTVEGTSNPNLYWYRQAAGRGLQLLFYSVGIGQISSEVPQNLSASRPQDRQFILSSKKLLLSDSGFYLCAWSVRLEPLHFGNGTRLTVT.